This T cell receptor (beta chain) was sequenced during a study of T-cell reconstitution after alpha-beta-depleted transplantation in children. The V gene lost 6 bases and the J gene lost 7 bases, with 6 bases spanning the gap. In germline, CDR1 is KGHDR, CDR2 SFDVKD. The CDR3 loop spans 11 amino acids. The TCRbeta library was prepared with unique molecular identifiers. TCRdb recomputed calls from the PCR reads with MiXCR, one row per CDR3 protein. The sample carries about 980,000 distinct CDR3 sequences, 25% to 30% recorded once. To note about this clonotype: Its antigen is unidentified.

Findings and caveats of the study: Newly produced T cells mostly provided counts and TCRbeta diversity after one year, as hyperexpanded clones declined.

The chain uses TRBV24-1 and TRBJ2-1; unclear D gene. The sequencing here drew on PBMCs, mostly from graft donor cells, taken 360 days after TCRalphabeta/CD19-depleted stem cell transplant. This receptor was obtained from a boy under two years old who had a stem cell transplant for SCID, so the T cells may come from the graft donor. This chain's CDR3 is CATSLENEQFF. The CDR3 DNA reads as TGTGCCACCAGTCTTGAGAATGAGCAGTTCTTC.